This T cell receptor (beta chain) is from a study of blood T cell repertoires in COVID-19. Overall study: Sites across the United States, Italy and Spain contributed samples from acute and convalescent COVID-19. The cDNA or gDNA used as material had been derived from T cells, B-cell-depleted T cells, or PBMCs.

How the authors handled the data: Nucleated cell number was recorded as an estimate derived from reference gene primer amplification. The protocol was immunoSEQ multiplex PCR, while the TCRdb copy is restricted to in-frame clones and leaves out a portion. D and trimming come from the DNA, and the V and J calls and clone size come from that table. The table records roughly 110,000 clones, 71% of them present only once. V lost 9 bases, J lost 5 bases, and 19 bases lay in between. This CDR3 has 15 residues. Germline V CDR1 and CDR2: SEHNR, FQNEAQ (reference sequence). This chain links TRBV7-9 with TRBJ2-2, with D tentatively TRBD1 (5 bases). This receptor was obtained from a human donor with acute or convalescent COVID-19. The donor label of this sample is uncertain. The sequencing input was peripheral blood. This CDR3 is CASSQGFVWTGELFF. The DNA of the CDR3 is TGTGCCAGTTCCCAGGGATTTGTTTGGACCGGGGAGCTGTTTTTT.